Here is one TCR beta chain with its context. The data belong to a study of blood T cell repertoires in COVID-19. The overall study: Spain, Italy and the United States supplied samples that represented acute and convalescent COVID-19.

Only in-frame clones appear in the TCRdb table, and some are missing; sequencing was by immunoSEQ multiplex PCR. The table records roughly 300,000 clones, roughly 85% of them present only once. Germline assignment: CDR1 MDHEN and CDR2 SYDVKM. Trimming took 3 bases from V and 4 from J; bases not matched to a gene: 11. The length of the CDR3 is 16 residues. Participants were aged roughly 18 to 95 years, lived in about two dozen US areas, and enrolled virtually. Participants had their cohort set by participant-reported clinical history. The chain links TRBV28 to TRBJ1-1, with 7 bases identical to TRBD1. The sequence came from a woman aged 40 to 50 with acute COVID-19. Sequencing was done on a sample of PBMCs or T cells enriched from blood (not recorded which). This CDR3 is CASSLGGTVLGTEAFF. The DNA of the CDR3 is TGTGCCAGCAGTTTGGGTGGGACAGTCCTAGGCACTGAAGCTTTCTTT.